The 25 T cell receptor beta chains listed next were all sequenced from one sample in a study of T cells in Graves' hyperthyroidism and ophthalmopathy. Amplified TCR beta CDR3 regions derived from RNA transcripts. During a first-round RT-PCR of the TCR CDR3, the HTBI primer set was used. TCRdb reprocessed the multiplex PCR reads via MiXCR and lists one record per CDR3 protein. In the table there are a few hundred thousand distinct CDR3 sequences, 46% of which are singletons. The sample comprised peripheral blood or thyroid tissue (not recorded which). The origin of the receptors is an adult woman with Graves' disease, either hyperthyroidism or ophthalmopathy (not recorded which).

The chain employs TRBV10-1 and TRBJ1-4, with D possibly TRBD1 on 5 matching bases. The germline V gene encodes CDR1 WNHNN and CDR2 SYGVQD (reference sequence). The CDR3 is 13 amino acids. With 0 bases removed from V and 11 bases from J, the gap between germline ends came to 10 bases. DNA of the CDR3: TGCGCCAGCAGTGAGTCGATCGGGGGTAAACTGTTTTTT. Translating it yields CASSESIGGKLFF.

At least ten counts were recorded for this clonotype. The chain combines TRBV7-2 with TRBJ1-1; 7 bases align to TRBD1. The CDR3 sequence is 13 residues long. After removal of 5 bases from V and 13 bases from J, the junction contained 13 bases not matched to a gene. CDR1 and CDR2 from the germline V gene are SGHTA and FQGNSA. The CDR3 region has the DNA TGTGCCAGCAGCGCTCGACAGGGCTCGAAAGTTTTCTTT. Translated: CASSARQGSKVFF.

This chain joins TRBV15 and TRBJ1-1; the D is unclear. The CDR3 runs to 13 residues. The V end lost 4 bases, the J end lost 11 bases, and 17 bases lay between the germline ends. Germline V CDR1 and CDR2: LNHNV, YYDKDF (reference sequence). The CDR3 DNA reads as TGTGCCACCAGCACCGGACGGTCCCGGAGGGCTTTCTTT. Its translation: CATSTGRSRRAFF.

This clonotype was picked up many times. The rearrangement uses TRBV27 and TRBJ1-1, with D tentatively TRBD1 (6 bases). The CDR3 extends over 15 amino acids. The V and J ends lost 3 bases and 5 bases respectively, with 16 bases between them. Germline values: CDR1 MNHEY, CDR2 SMNVEV (reference sequence). The DNA for the CDR3 is TGTGCCAGCAGTTTTGGCCGGCAGGGGAGGACTGAAGCTTTCTTT. This sequence encodes CASSFGRQGRTEAFF.

Ten or more counts support this clonotype. The chain combines TRBV29-1 with TRBJ2-7; D remains unclear. This CDR3 is 11 amino acids long. Germline CDR1 SQVTM, CDR2 ANQGSEA. Trimming left V 2 bases short and J 6 bases short, with 8 bases between. The CDR3, as DNA: TGCAGCGTTGAATCCACGGGCGAGCAGTACTTC. This codes for CSVESTGEQYF.

The rearrangement links TRBV10-3 to TRBJ2-5, with 7 bases aligning to TRBD1. Germline CDR1 is ENHRY and CDR2 is SYGVKD. J lost 0 bases, V lost 6 bases, and 13 bases had no gene match. CDR3 length: 17 amino acids. In DNA form, the CDR3 reads TGTGCCATCAGCCAACAAACCGACAGGGCCGACCAAGAGACCCAGTACTTC. Translating it yields CAISQQTDRADQETQYF.

This chain connects TRBV15 to TRBJ2-7, with TRBD2 as a possible D gene (7 bases). The ends were cut back, 3 bases at V and 7 bases at J, with 16 bases in the middle. The CDR3 consists of 14 residues. Looked up from germline, CDR1 is LNHNV and CDR2 is YYDKDF (reference sequence). CDR3 bases: TGTGCCACCAGCAGCCCAGGGGCGGGAGAAGAGCAGTACTTC. Translation: CATSSPGAGEEQYF.

At least ten counts were recorded for this clonotype. The chain employs TRBV19 and TRBJ1-1, with D possibly TRBD1 on 6 matching bases. The ends were cut back, 4 bases at V and 8 bases at J, with 14 bases in the middle. Germline V lookup: CDR1 LNHDA, CDR2 SQIVND (reference sequence). The CDR3 length is 13 residues. The CDR3 is CASSTNRDSEAFF. In nucleotides, the CDR3 is TGTGCCAGTAGTACAAACAGGGATTCGGAAGCTTTCTTT.

The chain combines TRBV29-1 with TRBJ2-7; D is possibly TRBD1 (6 bases). V was pared by 7 bases and J by 6 bases, with 19 bases between. Germline CDR1 SQVTM, CDR2 ANQGSEA. The CDR3 extends over 13 amino acids. The CDR3, as DNA: TGCAGCGCCAATAAACAGGGTATCCGCGAGCAGTACTTC. This translates into CSANKQGIREQYF.

This clonotype was recorded a few times. In DNA, the CDR3 is TGTGCCATCAGTGAGGAGGGGATGACTAGCGAGCAAGAGACCCAGTACTTC. Protein product: CAISEEGMTSEQETQYF. The chain couples TRBV10-3 to TRBJ2-5; TRBD2 aligns across 8 bases. Unmatched junction bases numbered 10, after V lost 2 bases and J lost 2 bases. This CDR3 region has 17 residues. Germline loops: CDR1 ENHRY, CDR2 SYGVKD.

CDR3 sequence: CASSEAEYNSPLHF. CDR3 DNA: TGTGCCAGCAGTGAAGCGGAGTATAATTCACCCCTCCACTTT. V usage is TRBV2 and J usage is TRBJ1-6, with D uncertain. The ends were cut back, 0 bases at V and 4 bases at J, with 4 bases in the middle. The CDR3 sequence is 14 residues long. Per the germline V gene, CDR1 is SNHLY and CDR2 is FYNNEI.

On this clonotype itself: At one end, the junction sequence differs from germline, possibly due to a read error. This sequence joins TRBV19 and TRBJ2-5; TRBD2 matches 7 bases. There are 17 residues in the CDR3. Germline V gives CDR1 LNHDA, CDR2 SQIVND (reference sequence). The CDR3 reads CASSTRKTSRYQEAQYF. DNA for the CDR3: TGTGCCAGCAGTACCCGAAAGACTAGCAGATACCAAGAGGCCCAGTACTTC. Full variable domain (rest looked up from reference TRBV19 and TRBJ2-5): DGGITQSPKYLFRKEGQNVTLSCEQNLNHDAMYWYRQDPGQGLRLIYYSQIVNDFQKGDIAEGYSVSREKKESFPLTVTSAQKNPTAFYLCASSTRKTSRYQEAQYFGPGTRLLVL.

J is TRBJ1-5 and V is TRBV24-1; D is unresolved. From germline, CDR1 is KGHDR and CDR2 SFDVKD. The CDR3 is 15 residues long. V shed 4 bases and J shed 11 bases, with 20 bases lying between them. The CDR3 loop reads CATSDSVGPGKTQHF. CDR3 in DNA: TGTGCCACCAGTGACTCAGTCGGGCCCGGGAAGACCCAGCATTTT.

This clonotype was seen repeatedly, ten times or more. The CDR3 bases are TGTGCCAGCAGCTTCCCCAACTCCTACGAGCAGTACTTC. This sequence encodes CASSFPNSYEQYF. This sequence joins TRBV5-6 and TRBJ2-7; D gene ambiguous. Germline values: CDR1 SGHDT, CDR2 YYEEEE. The length of the CDR3 is 13 residues. The V end was cut by 2 bases, the J end by 0 bases, with 6 bases between.

This clonotype was found many times. The V call is TRBV3-1, the J call TRBJ1-5; 8 bases align to TRBD1. CDR1 and CDR2 (germline): LGHDT, YNNKEL (reference sequence). J lost 6 bases, V lost 4 bases, and 8 bases had no gene match. The CDR3 is 15 residues long. The CDR3 DNA reads as TGTGCCAGCAGCCGCGGACAGGGAGGCGGTCAGCCCCAGCATTTT. The encoded protein is CASSRGQGGGQPQHF.

This clonotype was observed at least ten times. The chain carries TRBV20-1 and TRBJ1-3, with D uncertain. CDR1 DFQATT and CDR2 SNEGSKA come from the germline V gene (reference sequence). V shed 5 bases and J shed 0 bases, with 8 bases lying between them. This CDR3 has 13 residues. The CDR3 is CSAPDHSGNTIYF. The CDR3 DNA follows: TGCAGTGCTCCAGACCACTCTGGAAACACCATATATTTT.

In the case of this clonotype: Mismatch with germline at one junction end may stem from a read error. This rearrangement joins TRBV20-1 to TRBJ1-5; D ambiguous. Germline CDR1 and CDR2: DFQATT and SNEGSKA (reference sequence). The CDR3 extends over 14 amino acids. The CDR3 bases are TGCAGTGCGAGAGGTTATGTTAGCATTCAGCCCCAGCATTTT. It codes for CSARGYVSIQPQHF.

The rearrangement links TRBV29-1 to TRBJ2-7, with D possibly being TRBD1 or TRBD2 (5 bases each). Germline V gives CDR1 SQVTM, CDR2 ANQGSEA. The CDR3 runs to 14 residues. Deletions cut 7 bases from V and 9 bases from J, with 25 bases between. The CDR3 DNA sequence: TGCAGCGCACTCCCCGAGGGGCTTCCCGCAGGGCAGTACTTC. Amino acids: CSALPEGLPAGQYF.

As regards this clonotype: It may be a read error: a sequence one base away is much more abundant. The chain has TRBV6-5 and TRBJ2-2; possibly TRBD2 for D (6 bases). CDR1 and CDR2 (germline): MNHEY, SVGAGI. This CDR3 comprises 15 residues. As DNA, the CDR3 is TGTGCCAGCATTTTCGGGGGTTGGAACATCGGGGAGCTGTTTTTT. Protein product: CASIFGGWNIGELFF.

Written as DNA, the CDR3 is TGTGCCATCAGTGAGGACGAGTTGGCCCAGCATTTT. As protein: CAISEDELAQHF. This chain links TRBV10-3 with TRBJ1-5; D is ambiguous. In germline, CDR1 is ENHRY, CDR2 SYGVKD. The V and J ends lost 2 bases and 11 bases respectively, with 10 bases between them. This CDR3 is 12 amino acids long.

CDR3 residues: CASSLGVREGITGELFF. CDR3 nucleotide sequence: TGTGCCAGCAGCTTAGGTGTCAGGGAAGGAATTACCGGGGAGCTGTTTTTT. The chain has TRBV7-8 and TRBJ2-2, with D possibly TRBD1 on 5 matching bases. Between the trimmed V and J ends, which lost 1 base and 5 bases, there was a span of 17 bases. CDR1 is SGHVS and CDR2 is FQNEAQ in the germline V gene. This CDR3 has 17 residues.

The chain combines TRBV10-1 with TRBJ1-6, with 7 bases lining up with TRBD1. Germline V gene data show CDR1 as WNHNN and CDR2 as SYGVQD (reference sequence). This CDR3 spans 14 amino acids. The ends lost 10 bases at V and 7 bases at J; junction bases unmatched: 10. The CDR3 sequence: CATRGTGENSPLHF. In DNA form, the CDR3 reads TGCGCCACCCGAGGAACAGGGGAAAATTCACCCCTCCACTTT.

The gene calls are TRBV10-3 and TRBJ1-2, with D possibly TRBD1 on 6 matching bases. The CDR3 contains 15 residues. Trimming shortened V by 6 bases and J by 6 bases, and 20 bases separated the two germline ends. Germline lookup yields CDR1 ENHRY and CDR2 SYGVKD. DNA for the CDR3: TGTGCCATCAGACGGGCAGCCGAGGGGGTACATGGCTACACCTTC. Its protein product is CAIRRAAEGVHGYTF.

The chain recombines TRBV19 with TRBJ1-5, with 7 bases fitting TRBD1. This CDR3 spans 15 amino acids. V gave up 6 bases and J gave up 6 bases; unmatched junction bases: 11. Germline-derived CDR1 and CDR2 are LNHDA and SQIVND (reference sequence). This CDR3 reads CASSSETGFTQPQHF. CDR3 bases: TGTGCCAGTAGCTCCGAGACAGGGTTTACTCAGCCCCAGCATTTT. Full variable domain (remainder filled in from reference TRBV19 and TRBJ1-5): DGGITQSPKYLFRKEGQNVTLSCEQNLNHDAMYWYRQDPGQGLRLIYYSQIVNDFQKGDIAEGYSVSREKKESFPLTVTSAQKNPTAFYLCASSSETGFTQPQHFGDGTRLSIL.

The chain carries TRBV7-2 and TRBJ2-5, with a weak D call TRBD2 (6 bases). Germline CDR1 is SGHTA and CDR2 is FQGNSA. V gave up 5 bases and J gave up 5 bases, with 24 bases separating them. This CDR3 spans 17 amino acids. The CDR3 protein is CASSLDGSPLLRETQYF. CDR3 coding DNA: TGTGCCAGCAGCCTGGACGGGAGCCCTCTTTTGCGGGAGACCCAGTACTTC.